The clone carrying this TCR beta chain was found a few times. In the authors' workflow: Amplified reference gene primers provided the basis for estimating nucleated cell counts. Data came from immunoSEQ multiplex PCR; TCRdb stores just in-frame clones and leaves some out. The V and J calls and the clone size are those of that table, but D and trimming were determined from the DNA. This table holds some 120,000 clones, 70% to 85% found once. The V and J ends lost 6 bases and 0 bases respectively, with 12 bases between them. The CDR3 spans 15 residues. Per the germline V gene, CDR1 is MNHEY and CDR2 is SMNVEV (reference sequence). This entry belongs to a study of blood T cell repertoires in COVID-19. Overall study: The United States, Italy and Spain were the sources of the acute and convalescent COVID-19 samples. The analysed material was cDNA or gDNA that came from T cells, B-cell-depleted T cells, or PBMCs.

The TCR was taken from a human donor with acute or convalescent COVID-19. The donor label of this sample is uncertain. The gene calls are TRBV27 and TRBJ1-5, with D unresolved. The sample taken for sequencing was peripheral blood. This CDR3 is CASRFTVNSNQPQHF. CDR3 sequence (DNA): TGTGCCAGCAGATTCACAGTTAATAGCAATCAGCCCCAGCATTTT.